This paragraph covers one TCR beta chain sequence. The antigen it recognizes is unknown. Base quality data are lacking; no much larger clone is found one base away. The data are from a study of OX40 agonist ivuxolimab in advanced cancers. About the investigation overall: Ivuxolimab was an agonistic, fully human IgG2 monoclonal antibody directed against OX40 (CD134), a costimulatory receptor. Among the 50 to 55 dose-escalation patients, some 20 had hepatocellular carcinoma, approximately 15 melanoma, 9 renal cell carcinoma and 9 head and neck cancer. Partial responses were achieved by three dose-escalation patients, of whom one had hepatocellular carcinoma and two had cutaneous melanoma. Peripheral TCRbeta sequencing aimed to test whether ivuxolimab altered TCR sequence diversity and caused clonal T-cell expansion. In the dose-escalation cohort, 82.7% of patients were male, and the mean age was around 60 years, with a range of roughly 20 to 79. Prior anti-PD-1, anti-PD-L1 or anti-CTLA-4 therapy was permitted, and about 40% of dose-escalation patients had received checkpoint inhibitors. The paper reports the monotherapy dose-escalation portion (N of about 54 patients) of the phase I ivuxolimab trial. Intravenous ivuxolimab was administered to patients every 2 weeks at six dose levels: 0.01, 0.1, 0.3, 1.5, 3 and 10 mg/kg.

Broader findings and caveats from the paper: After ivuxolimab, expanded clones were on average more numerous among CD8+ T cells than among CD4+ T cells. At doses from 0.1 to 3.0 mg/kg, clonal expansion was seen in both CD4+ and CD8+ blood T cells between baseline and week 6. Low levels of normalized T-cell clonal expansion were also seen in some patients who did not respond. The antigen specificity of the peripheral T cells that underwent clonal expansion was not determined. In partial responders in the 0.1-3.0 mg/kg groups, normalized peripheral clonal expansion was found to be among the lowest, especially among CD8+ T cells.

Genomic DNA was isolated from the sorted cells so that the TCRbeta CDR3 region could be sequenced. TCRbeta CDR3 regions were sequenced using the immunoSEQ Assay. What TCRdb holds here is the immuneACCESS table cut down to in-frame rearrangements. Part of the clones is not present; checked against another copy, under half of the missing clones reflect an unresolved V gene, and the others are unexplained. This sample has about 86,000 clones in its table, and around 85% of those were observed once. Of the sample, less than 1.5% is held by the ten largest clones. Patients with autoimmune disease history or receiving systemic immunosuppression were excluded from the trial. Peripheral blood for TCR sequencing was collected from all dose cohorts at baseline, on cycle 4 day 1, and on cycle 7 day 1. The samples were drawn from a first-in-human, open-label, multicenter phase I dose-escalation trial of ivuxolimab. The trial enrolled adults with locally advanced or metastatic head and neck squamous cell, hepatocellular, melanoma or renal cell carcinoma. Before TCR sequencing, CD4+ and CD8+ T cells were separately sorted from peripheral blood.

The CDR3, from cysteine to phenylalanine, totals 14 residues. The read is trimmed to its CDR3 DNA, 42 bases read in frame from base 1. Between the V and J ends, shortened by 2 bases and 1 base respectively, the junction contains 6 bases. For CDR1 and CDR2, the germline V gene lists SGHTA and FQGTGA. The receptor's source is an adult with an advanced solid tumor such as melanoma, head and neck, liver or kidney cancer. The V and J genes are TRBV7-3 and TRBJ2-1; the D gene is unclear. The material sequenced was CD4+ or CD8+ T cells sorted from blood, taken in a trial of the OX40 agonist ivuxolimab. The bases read TGTGCCAGCAGCTTAGATAAATCCTACAATGAGCAGTTCTTC. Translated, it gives CASSLDKSYNEQFF.